What follows is one T cell receptor (beta chain) and its context. These data originate in a study of blood T cells in healthy people across ages. Study overall: With template switching, about one barcoded beta molecule was captured per two T cells.

Germline lookup yields CDR1 MNHNY and CDR2 SVGAGI (reference sequence). CDR3 length: 13 residues. The V and J ends lost 2 bases and 12 bases respectively, with 16 bases between them. It was with a sample-barcoded 5' primer and a J-beta primer mix that a second PCR of roughly 7 to 12 cycles was run. TCRdb used MiXCR to reprocess the 5' RACE reads, holding one entry per CDR3 protein. Among 1.5 million to 2 million distinct CDR3 sequences, 30% to 35% were seen once, and the ten largest hold 11%. The sequencing input was blood. The receptor's source is a woman in her twenties or thirties in good health. This chain connects TRBV6-6 to TRBJ1-2; D uncertain. CDR3 coding DNA: TGTGCCAGCAGTTACCCGGGAGTTTTGAGCCACACCTTC. Its protein is CASSYPGVLSHTF.